The 7 T cell receptor beta chains in this list originate from one sample, sequenced in a study of shared clonotypes between healthy human individuals. Sequencing was performed with immunoSEQ multiplex PCR; in TCRdb, only in-frame clones are kept and a portion is missing. The sample records around 550,000 clones, about 96% being singletons. The sample taken for sequencing was naive CD4+ T cells sorted from blood. Subset denoted: CD45RA+ positively selected. All receptors come from a woman aged 25 to 39 in good health.

A remark on this clone: This specimen includes other DNA sequences encoding the same CDR3. The rearrangement links TRBV7-2 to TRBJ2-7; tentatively, D is TRBD1 or TRBD2 (6 bases each). The germline V gene has CDR1 SGHTA and CDR2 FQGNSA. Trimming left V 3 bases short and J 4 bases short, with 10 bases between. This CDR3 contains 13 residues. The CDR3 nucleotides are TGTGCCAGCAGCTTGGGGGGCGGGTACGAGCAGTACTTC. Translation: CASSLGGGYEQYF.

The chain couples TRBV5-1 to TRBJ2-5; unclear D gene. Between the trimmed V and J ends, which lost 0 bases and 2 bases, there was a span of 5 bases. The CDR3 consists of 13 residues. Germline CDR1 and CDR2: SGHRS and YFSETQ. The CDR3 nucleotides are TGCGCCAGCAGCTTGGCTAGACAAGAGACCCAGTACTTC. It yields the protein CASSLARQETQYF.

The chain employs TRBV6-4 and TRBJ2-1; D not certain. Germline CDR1 and CDR2: MRHNA and SNTAGT. V lost 6 bases to trimming and J lost 6 bases, with 9 bases between them. The CDR3 covers 12 residues. The CDR3 DNA follows: TGTGCCAGCAGCTCGAGTACCAATGAGCAGTTCTTC. Translating it yields CASSSSTNEQFF.

The chain carries TRBV28 and TRBJ2-5; the D call may be TRBD1 or TRBD2 (5 bases each). TRBJ2-7 explains the end of the DNA better; the J call may be wrong. CDR3 length: 15 residues. The germline V gene encodes CDR1 MDHEN and CDR2 SYDVKM. CDR3 sequence (DNA): TGTGCCAGCAGTTTAAGGGGACCGAAATCCTACGAGCAGTACTTC. Translation gives CASSLRGPKSYEQYF.

The CDR3 spells CSVALSGSPAHEQFF. The CDR3 DNA reads as TGCAGCGTTGCCCTTAGCGGGAGCCCGGCCCACGAGCAGTTCTTC. The V call is TRBV29-1, the J call TRBJ2-1; 9 bases are shared with TRBD2. The CDR3 is 15 residues long. V shed 4 bases, J shed 10 bases, and the junction held 14 bases outside the gene matches. In germline, CDR1 is SQVTM, CDR2 ANQGSEA.

The chain uses TRBV28 and TRBJ2-7; 11 bases are a match to TRBD1. Unmatched junction bases numbered 3, after V lost 5 bases and J lost 0 bases. Germline V gives CDR1 MDHEN, CDR2 SYDVKM. This CDR3 has 15 amino acids. The CDR3 sequence: CASSGQGAFSYEQYF. CDR3 nucleotide sequence: TGTGCCAGCAGTGGACAGGGGGCGTTCTCCTACGAGCAGTACTTC.

The CDR3 sequence: CATKEGGAQETQYF. The CDR3, as DNA: TGTGCCACTAAGGAGGGGGGGGCCCAAGAGACCCAGTACTTC. The genes are TRBV5-4 and TRBJ2-5, with a tentative D call TRBD2 (7 bases). V lost 9 bases, J lost 1 base, and 16 bases lay in between. The germline CDR1 and CDR2 sequences are SGHNT and YYREEE (reference sequence). CDR3 length: 14 residues.